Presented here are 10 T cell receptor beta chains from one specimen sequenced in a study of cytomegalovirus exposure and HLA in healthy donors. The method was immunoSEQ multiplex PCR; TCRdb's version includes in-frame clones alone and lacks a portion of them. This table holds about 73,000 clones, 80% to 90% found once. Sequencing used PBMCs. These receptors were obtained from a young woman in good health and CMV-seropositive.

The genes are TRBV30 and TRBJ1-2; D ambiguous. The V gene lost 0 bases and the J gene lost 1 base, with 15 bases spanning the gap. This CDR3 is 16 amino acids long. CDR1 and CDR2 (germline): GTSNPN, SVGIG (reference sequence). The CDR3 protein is CAWSVRLSRLNYGYTF. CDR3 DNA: TGTGCCTGGAGTGTACGTTTGTCGAGACTTAACTATGGCTACACCTTC.

CDR3 nucleotide sequence: TGTGCCAGCACCACAAGCGGGAGTAGCTACAATGAGCAGTTCTTC. This encodes CASTTSGSSYNEQFF. The chain links TRBV28 to TRBJ2-1; 8 bases map to TRBD2. Germline V lookup: CDR1 MDHEN, CDR2 SYDVKM. CDR3 size: 15 residues. V gave up 7 bases and J gave up 3 bases; unmatched junction bases: 8.

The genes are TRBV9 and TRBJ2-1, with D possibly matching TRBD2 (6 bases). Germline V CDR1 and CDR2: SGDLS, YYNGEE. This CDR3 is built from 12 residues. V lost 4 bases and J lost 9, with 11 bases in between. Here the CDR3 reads CASSLGGGEQFF. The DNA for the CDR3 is TGTGCCAGCAGCTTGGGAGGTGGTGAGCAGTTCTTC.

The CDR3 here is CASRPQGSNNEQFF. The CDR3 DNA reads TGCGCCAGCAGGCCACAGGGGTCCAACAATGAGCAGTTCTTC. The rearrangement uses TRBV5-1 and TRBJ2-1; 7 bases align to TRBD1. This CDR3 is 14 amino acids long. Germline loops: CDR1 SGHRS, CDR2 YFSETQ. V shed 5 bases and J 5 bases; nucleotides not matched to a gene: 7.

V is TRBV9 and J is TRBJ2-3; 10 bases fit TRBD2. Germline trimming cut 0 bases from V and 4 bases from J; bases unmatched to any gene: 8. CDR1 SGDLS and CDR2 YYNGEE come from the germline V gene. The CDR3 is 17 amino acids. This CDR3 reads CASSVDSGRAVADTQYF. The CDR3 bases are TGTGCCAGCAGCGTAGACAGCGGGAGGGCCGTAGCAGATACGCAGTATTTT.

The CDR3 spells CATSTSGGYNEQFF. DNA for the CDR3: TGCGCCACCTCAACTAGCGGGGGTTACAATGAGCAGTTCTTC. This chain links TRBV5-1 with TRBJ2-1, with 11 bases lining up with TRBD2. Per the germline V gene, CDR1 is SGHRS and CDR2 is YFSETQ. The junction had 6 bases not matched to a gene; V was cut back by 9 bases and J by 4 bases. CDR3 size: 14 residues.

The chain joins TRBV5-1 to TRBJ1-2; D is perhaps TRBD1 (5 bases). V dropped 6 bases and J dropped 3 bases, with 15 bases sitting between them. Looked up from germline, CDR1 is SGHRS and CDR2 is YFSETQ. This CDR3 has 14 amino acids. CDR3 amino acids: CASTETTEDYGYTF. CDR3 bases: TGCGCCAGCACCGAGACGACAGAAGACTATGGCTACACCTTC. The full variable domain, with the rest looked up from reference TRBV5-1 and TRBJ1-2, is KAGVTQTPRYLIKTRGQQVTLSCSPISGHRSVSWYQQTPGQGLQFLFEYFSETQRNKGNFPGRFSGRQFSNSRSEMNVSTLELGDSALYLCASTETTEDYGYTFGSGTRLTVV.

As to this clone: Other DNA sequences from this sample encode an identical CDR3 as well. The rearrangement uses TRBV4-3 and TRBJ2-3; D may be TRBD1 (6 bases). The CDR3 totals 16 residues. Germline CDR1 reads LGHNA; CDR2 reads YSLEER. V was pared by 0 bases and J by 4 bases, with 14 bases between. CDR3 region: CASSQEYSGAPDTQYF. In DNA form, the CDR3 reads TGCGCCAGCAGCCAAGAGTACTCAGGGGCCCCAGATACGCAGTATTTT.

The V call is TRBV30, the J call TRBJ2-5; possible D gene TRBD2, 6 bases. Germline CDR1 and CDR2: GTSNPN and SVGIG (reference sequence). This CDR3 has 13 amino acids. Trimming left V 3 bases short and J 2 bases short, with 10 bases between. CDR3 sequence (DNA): TGTGCCTGGAGCAGACTAGTTCAAGAGACCCAGTACTTC. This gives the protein CAWSRLVQETQYF. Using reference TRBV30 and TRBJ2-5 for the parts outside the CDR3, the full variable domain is SQTIHQWPATLVQPVGSPLSLECTVEGTSNPNLYWYRQAAGRGLQLLFYSVGIGQISSEVPQNLSASRPQDRQFILSSKKLLLSDSGFYLCAWSRLVQETQYFGPGTRLLVL.

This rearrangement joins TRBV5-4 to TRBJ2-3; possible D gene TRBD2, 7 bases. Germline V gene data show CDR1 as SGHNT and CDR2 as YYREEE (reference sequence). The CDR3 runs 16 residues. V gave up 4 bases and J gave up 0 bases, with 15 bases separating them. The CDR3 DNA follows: TGTGCCAGCAGCCTGAAGGGGGGGCCAAGCACAGATACGCAGTATTTT. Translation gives CASSLKGGPSTDTQYF.